This T cell receptor (beta chain) was recovered during a study of T cell changes during pregnancy in multiple sclerosis. V lost 10 bases, J lost 6 bases, and 10 bases stayed unmatched. The CDR3 is made up of 14 amino acids. The germline CDR1 and CDR2 sequences are LNHDA and SQIVND (reference sequence). This table comes from immunoSEQ multiplex PCR, and its TCRdb copy is limited to in-frame clones, with some not included. The sample contains 50,000 or so clones, 90% to 95% of which appear only once. The sequenced sample was CD8+ T cells from peripheral blood mononuclear cells, obtained after pregnancy. The sequence was collected from a female donor with multiple sclerosis, enrolled in a pregnancy study. The rearrangement links TRBV19 to TRBJ2-2, with 8 nucleotides matching TRBD2. This CDR3 is CATLVGGEAGELFF. CDR3 DNA: TGTGCCACCCTCGTCGGGGGGGAGGCCGGGGAGCTGTTTTTT.